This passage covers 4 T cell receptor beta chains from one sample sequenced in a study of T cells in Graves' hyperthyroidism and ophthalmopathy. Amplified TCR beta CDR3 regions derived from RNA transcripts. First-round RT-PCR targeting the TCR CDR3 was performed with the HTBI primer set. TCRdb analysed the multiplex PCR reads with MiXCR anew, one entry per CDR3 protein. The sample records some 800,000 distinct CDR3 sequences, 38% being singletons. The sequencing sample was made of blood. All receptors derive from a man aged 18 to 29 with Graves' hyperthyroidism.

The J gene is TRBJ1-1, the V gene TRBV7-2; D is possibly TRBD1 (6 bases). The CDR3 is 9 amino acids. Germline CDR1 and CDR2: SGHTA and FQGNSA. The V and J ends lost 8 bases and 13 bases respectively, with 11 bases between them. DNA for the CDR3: TGTGCCAGCGGCCCAGGGGTTTTCTTT. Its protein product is CASGPGVFF. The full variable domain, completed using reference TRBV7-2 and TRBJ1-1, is GAGVSQSPSNKVTEKGKDVELRCDPISGHTALYWYRQSLGQGLEFLIYFQGNSAPDKSGLPSDRFSAERTGGSVSTLTIQRTQQEDSAVYLCASGPGVFFGQGTRLTVV.

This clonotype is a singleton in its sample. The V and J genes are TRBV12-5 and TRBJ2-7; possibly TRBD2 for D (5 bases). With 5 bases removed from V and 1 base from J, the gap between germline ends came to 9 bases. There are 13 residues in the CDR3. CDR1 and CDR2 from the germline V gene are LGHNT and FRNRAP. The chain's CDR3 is CASGPGISYEQYF. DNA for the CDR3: TGTGCTAGTGGTCCGGGGATATCCTACGAGCAGTACTTC.

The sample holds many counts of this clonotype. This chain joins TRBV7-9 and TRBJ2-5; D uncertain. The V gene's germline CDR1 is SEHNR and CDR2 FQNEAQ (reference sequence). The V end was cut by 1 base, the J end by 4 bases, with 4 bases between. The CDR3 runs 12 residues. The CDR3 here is CASSLVAETQYF. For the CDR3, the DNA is TGTGCCAGCAGCTTAGTAGCAGAGACCCAGTACTTC.

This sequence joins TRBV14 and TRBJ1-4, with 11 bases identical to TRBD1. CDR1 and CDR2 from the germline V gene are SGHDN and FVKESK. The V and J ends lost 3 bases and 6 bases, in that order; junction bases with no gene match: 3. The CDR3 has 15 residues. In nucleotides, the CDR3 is TGTGCCAGCAGCCAGACGGGACAGGGGGATGAAAAACTGTTTTTT. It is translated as CASSQTGQGDEKLFF.